The present entry profiles one T cell receptor beta chain with its context. Its antigen is as yet unknown. This entry comes from a study of cytomegalovirus exposure and HLA in healthy donors. General study findings and limits: The study designated 160 or so TCR beta chains cytomegalovirus-associated. High sensitivity and specificity were reportedly achieved when the classifier diagnosed cytomegalovirus status.

Only in-frame clones appear in the TCRdb table, and some are missing; sequencing was by immunoSEQ multiplex PCR. Here the sample spans over 150,000 clones, 85% being singletons. Germline V CDR1 and CDR2: MRHNA, SNTAGT. The CDR3 covers 17 residues. With 3 bases clipped from V and 3 bases from J, the junction kept 13 bases outside the gene matches. Sequences were obtained from PBMCs. This TCR derives from a man between 18 and 35 years old in good health and CMV-seropositive. The rearrangement links TRBV6-4 to TRBJ2-7; 8 bases are a match to TRBD2. CDR3 DNA sequence: TGTGCCAGCAGTGAGGCTAGCGGGTACGTCACACTCTACGAGCAGTACTTC. Protein product: CASSEASGYVTLYEQYF.